This entry describes one TCR beta chain. The clone's antigen remains unknown. Base qualities were left out, and no much larger clone turns up one base away. These data originate in a study of regulatory T cells in long-lasting Graves disease (dated by TCRdb to about 2021). The study in broad terms: Persistent Graves' disease was defined as antithyroid drug treatment for over 5 years with persistently positive TSH receptor autoantibodies. Patients with persistent Graves' disease were compared with patients with newly diagnosed Graves' disease using TCR sequencing and RNA sequencing of peripheral blood. The study took place in China and was registered as a clinical trial. A total of roughly 35 samples were covered by TCR sequencing, comprising around 13 persistent and roughly 20 newly diagnosed Graves' disease patients. Persistent Graves' disease patients in the clinical cohort had taken antithyroid drugs for 9.5 to 13 years on average. Study-wide findings and limitations: As a limitation, the authors acknowledged that the small sample size may reduce accuracy. Compared with newly diagnosed patients, persistent Graves' disease patients had lower TCR Shannon entropy and fewer highly expanded clones, which suggests clonal expansion. Because the primary lesion, thyroid tissue, could not be accessed, the study looked at peripheral blood alone. Sequencing and analysis were limited to the TCR beta chain. Preferential use of TRBV28, TRBJ1-2 and TRBJ2-5 was observed in persistent disease, whereas TRBV20-1 and TRBJ2-1 were favored in newly diagnosed disease. A larger number of public clonotypes was shared among persistent patients (approximately 2,500) than among newly diagnosed patients (more than 850).

The receptor library was made with multiplex PCR. The run used an Illumina HiSeq 4000. TCR beta libraries were built with iRepertoire HTBI primers and Arm-PCR amplification of CDR3 regions. Before sequencing, the PCR products went through gel purification. As for how the authors treated the data: Across samples, 60 to 70 TRBV and 13 to 15 TRBJ segments were identified and used for gene usage analysis of CDR3 amino acid clonotypes. Filtered high-quality paired reads were merged into contigs using COPE and FqMerger. BLAST was used to align contigs to IMGT TRBV, TRBD and TRBJ reference genes, and CDR3 was defined according to IMGT. Any clonotype with a frequency above 0.1% was counted as a highly expanded clone. Shannon entropy served as the measure of repertoire diversity, while the Gini coefficient captured V-J evenness. A clonotype found in more than one individual was treated as public. TCRdb reanalyzed the raw reads on its own, using fastp at Q25 for trimming and MiXCR for clone calling, and kept in-frame beta chains. Rows are unified per CDR3 protein, each entry keeping the most common DNA and genes. TCRdb, not the authors, supplied the V and J calls. This sample comprises about 400,000 distinct CDR3 sequences, less than 25% of them detected only once. The top ten clonotypes cover about a fifth of the sample.

Looking up the germline V gene (reference sequence) yields CDR1 DFQATT and CDR2 SNEGSKA. The CDR3 numbers 14 residues from cysteine through phenylalanine. Of the read, only the CDR3 DNA is kept; its 42 bases are in frame from base 1. V is clipped by 0 bases and J by 1 base, and the sequence between their germline boundaries is 10 bases long. The time point label here, explained by the study, means: persistent/refractory GD, antithyroid drugs over 5 years with positive TRAb. For both TCR sequencing and RNA sequencing, RNA was extracted from PBMCs using TRIzol. Graves' disease was diagnosed according to American Thyroid Association guidelines. Patients were recruited from an endocrinology department in Xi'an, China. From each patient, approximately 9 milliliters of peripheral blood was collected into an EDTA anticoagulant tube. PBMCs were isolated by Ficoll Paque Plus density gradient separation without further T cell sorting. RNA quality was checked with an Agilent 2100 Bioanalyzer and agarose gel, and concentration with a NanoDrop 2000.

The receptor was isolated from a female donor with Graves disease. Recombination joined TRBV20-1 with TRBJ2-7; no D segment can be confidently identified. The source material was peripheral blood mononuclear cells (PBMCs), sampled when the disease was refractory, from a patient treated with antithyroid drugs. The nucleotide sequence reads as follows: TGCAGTGCTAGAGATGAGGCTAGTTCCTACGAGCAGTACTTC. Its amino acids are CSARDEASSYEQYF.